The 15 T cell receptor beta chains below were found in one sample sequenced in a study of graft-versus-host responses after intestinal transplantation. Each mixed lymphocyte reaction held around 200,000 CFSE-labeled responders and around 200,000 irradiated violet-dye-labeled stimulators. Sequencing was performed with immunoSEQ multiplex PCR; in TCRdb, only in-frame clones are kept and a portion is missing. The sample yields 7,000 to 10,000 clones, about 30% seen once. This material consisted of alloreactive CD8+ T cells from a mixed lymphocyte reaction culture, taken before transplantation. As for subset: CFSE-low proliferating T cells sorted from approximately 6-day pre-transplant mixed lymphocyte reaction (GvH or HvG direction). The source of these receptors is a human patient who was an organ donor for intestinal transplantation.

This clone came up a few times. This likely reflects a read error, since a far larger clone is one base away. The chain joins TRBV11-2 to TRBJ2-7; 10 bases fit TRBD1. Germline V CDR1 and CDR2: SGHAT, FQNNGV. CDR3 length: 12 amino acids. V was pared by 5 bases and J by 6 bases, with 1 base of the junction left unmatched. CDR3 protein: CASSRTGGEQYF. Here the CDR3 DNA reads TGTGCCAGCAGCAGGACAGGGGGCGAGCAGTACTTC.

As regards this clone: A much more abundant neighbour one base away suggests this may be a read error. The rearrangement links TRBV4-2 to TRBJ2-7; D is unresolved. The CDR3 runs 14 residues. Germline V gene sequence: CDR1 LGHNA, CDR2 YNFKEQ. V lost 0 bases and J lost 2, with 8 bases in between. The CDR3 bases are TGTGCCAGCAGCCAAGATAGACCCGCCTACGAGCAGTACTTC. Its protein product is CASSQDRPAYEQYF.

The chain has TRBV7-9 and TRBJ2-3, with 10 bases fitting TRBD1. Germline loops: CDR1 SEHNR, CDR2 FQNEAQ (reference sequence). The CDR3 runs 15 residues. The V gene end was trimmed by 7 bases and the J gene end by 5 bases; junction bases not matched to a gene: 9. Here the CDR3 reads CASTDRGRGEDTQYF. Written as DNA, the CDR3 is TGTGCCAGCACTGACAGGGGGCGAGGGGAAGATACGCAGTATTTT. Combining the CDR3 with reference TRBV7-9 and TRBJ2-3 gives the whole variable domain DTGVSQNPRHKITKRGQNVTFRCDPISEHNRLYWYRQTLGQGPEFLTYFQNEAQLEKSRLLSDRFSAERPKGSFSTLEIQRTEQGDSAMYLCASTDRGRGEDTQYFGPGTRLTVL.

The chain employs TRBV27 and TRBJ1-5; 7 bases are a match to TRBD1. The CDR3 runs 13 residues. Germline V gives CDR1 MNHEY, CDR2 SMNVEV (reference sequence). V shed 5 bases and J 4 bases; nucleotides not matched to a gene: 2. The CDR3 protein is CASSPTGNQPQHF. For the CDR3, the DNA is TGTGCCAGCAGTCCGACAGGGAATCAGCCCCAGCATTTT.

This clone is labeled medium-sized (0.01 to 0.1%). The chain is built from TRBV4-1 and TRBJ1-2; tentative D call: TRBD1 (5 bases). CDR3 length: 14 residues. Germline V CDR1 and CDR2: MGHRA, YSYEKL. The germline V and J ends were trimmed by 1 base and 6 bases, with 12 bases remaining between them. As DNA, the CDR3 is TGCGCCAGCAGCCAAGTTACCGGGGGAGATGGCTACACCTTC. Translation gives CASSQVTGGDGYTF.

The J gene is TRBJ2-7, the V gene TRBV4-1; 11 bases are shared with TRBD2. Germline V gene lookup returns CDR1 MGHRA and CDR2 YSYEKL. The CDR3 covers 18 residues. V was clipped by 0 bases and J by 3 bases; unmatched bases: 10. CDR3 nucleotide sequence: TGCGCCAGCAGCCAAGATGGGCTAGCGGGGGGCATACTCTACGAGCAGTACTTC. Amino acid sequence: CASSQDGLAGGILYEQYF.

V usage is TRBV19 and J usage is TRBJ2-2; 14 bases are a match to TRBD2. The germline V gene encodes CDR1 LNHDA and CDR2 SQIVND (reference sequence). The CDR3 is 17 residues long. Trimming at V came to 7 bases and at J to 6 bases, leaving 10 bases not matched to a gene. The CDR3 nucleotides read TGTGCCAGTAAACCGCTCGGGACTAGCGGGAGTCCCGGGGAGCTGTTTTTT. It is translated as CASKPLGTSGSPGELFF.

This clone was found a few times. This chain joins TRBV4-3 and TRBJ1-1; D gene unclear. Germline values: CDR1 LGHNA, CDR2 YSLEER. The V end lost 1 base, the J end lost 2 bases, and 5 bases lay between the germline ends. This CDR3 has 13 amino acids. CDR3 in amino acids: CASSQGRNTEAFF. CDR3 DNA sequence: TGCGCCAGCAGCCAAGGACGTAACACTGAAGCTTTCTTT.

The V call is TRBV5-6, the J call TRBJ2-1; perhaps TRBD1 as D (5 bases). Germline lookup yields CDR1 SGHDT and CDR2 YYEEEE. The CDR3 has 14 residues. The V end was cut by 0 bases, the J end by 6 bases, with 10 bases between. This CDR3 reads CASSLGGRVNEQFF. The CDR3 DNA sequence: TGTGCCAGCAGCTTGGGTGGCAGGGTCAATGAGCAGTTCTTC.

This clone turned up a few times. This chain links TRBV30 with TRBJ2-1; 7 bases align to TRBD2. This CDR3 comprises 13 residues. With V trimmed by 4 bases and J by 4 bases, 4 bases remained unmatched. From germline, CDR1 is GTSNPN and CDR2 SVGIG (reference sequence). The DNA of the CDR3 is TGTGCCTGGACTAGCGGTTGGTACAATGAGCAGTTCTTC. It yields the protein CAWTSGWYNEQFF.

The V call is TRBV4-3, the J call TRBJ2-3; D is unclear. V lost 4 bases to trimming and J lost 0 bases, with 8 bases between them. This CDR3 is 14 amino acids long. Germline V gene sequence: CDR1 LGHNA, CDR2 YSLEER. Here the CDR3 reads CASSPQTSTDTQYF. In nucleotides, the CDR3 is TGCGCCAGCAGCCCCCAGACTAGCACAGATACGCAGTATTTT.

CDR3 region: CASSLSRDRSYGYTF. The CDR3, as DNA: TGTGCCAGCAGTTTATCCCGGGACAGGTCCTATGGCTACACCTTC. The rearrangement joins TRBV6-6 to TRBJ1-2, with 8 bases that match TRBD1. The CDR3 sequence is 15 residues long. Per germline, CDR1 MNHNY and CDR2 SVGAGI (reference sequence). The J segment lost 4 bases and the V segment lost 4 bases, leaving 8 bases of the junction unmatched.

The rearrangement links TRBV27 to TRBJ2-2, with 8 bases fitting TRBD1. This CDR3 comprises 16 residues. Germline V CDR1 and CDR2: MNHEY, SMNVEV (reference sequence). V was clipped by 9 bases and J by 2 bases; unmatched bases: 11. The CDR3 coding sequence is TGTGCCAGTCGGACAGGGCCCCCGAGAAACACCGGGGAGCTGTTTTTT. Translated, it gives CASRTGPPRNTGELFF.

This clone appeared a few times. The chain employs TRBV6-1 and TRBJ1-5; no reliable D call. Trimming shortened V by 6 bases and J by 3 bases, and 6 bases separated the two germline ends. Looked up from germline, CDR1 is MNHNS and CDR2 is SASEGT. This CDR3 contains 12 residues. The CDR3 region has the DNA TGTGCCAGCAGAGTGGACAATCAGCCCCAGCATTTT. This gives the protein CASRVDNQPQHF.

On this clone itself: This clone may be a read error of a much larger clone one base away. The CDR3 loop reads CASSIGTGGYEQYF. The CDR3 DNA reads TGTGCCAGTAGTATAGGGACAGGGGGCTACGAGCAGTACTTC. The chain recombines TRBV19 with TRBJ2-7; TRBD1 matches 10 bases. The CDR3 covers 14 residues. The germline V gene has CDR1 LNHDA and CDR2 SQIVND (reference sequence). V dropped 1 base and J dropped 3; count of bases not matched to a gene: 0.